A selection of T cell receptor beta chains follows, all from one sample in a study of T cells after yellow fever vaccination. TCRdb processed the 5' RACE reads anew with MiXCR; each CDR3 protein has one entry. The data contain some 340,000 distinct CDR3 sequences, approximately 12% of them singletons. The sample consisted of CD4+ T cells sorted from PBMCs, taken 45 days after the yellow fever booster vaccination. The receptor source for this set is a man aged 18-30 years who received the YFV17D yellow fever vaccine. The CDR3 runs from the conserved cysteine through the conserved F or W. A D gene is named only where the DNA matches it firmly. Clone size is given for some rows only: seen once, a few or many times, or a class if the clone is expanded.

V	D	length	size	J	CDR3	DNA
TRBV7-2	NA	14	many	TRBJ1-1	CASSLGGVNTEAFF	TGTGCCAGCAGCTTGGGTGGGGTGAACACTGAAGCTTTCTTT
TRBV9	NA	16	NA	TRBJ1-1	CASSVGVGRPNTEAFF	TGTGCCAGCAGCGTAGGCGTGGGACGCCCGAACACTGAAGCTTTCTTT
TRBV19	NA	17	NA	TRBJ2-2	CAAHQGRTDPQAGELFF	TGTGCCGCCCACCAGGGACGGACGGACCCACAGGCCGGGGAGCTGTTTTTT
TRBV6-2/TRBV6-3	NA	14	many	TRBJ2-5	CASSTEGGMETQYF	TGTGCCAGCAGTACGGAGGGGGGTATGGAGACCCAGTACTTC
TRBV6-5	NA	13	NA	TRBJ1-4	CASSYQGREKLFF	TGTGCCAGCAGTTACCAGGGACGGGAAAAACTGTTTTTT
TRBV4-3	NA	15	few	TRBJ1-1	CASSQDNSNGLEAFF	TGCGCCAGCAGCCAAGATAACAGCAACGGGCTGGAAGCTTTCTTT
TRBV10-3	NA	15	NA	TRBJ1-1	CAISAIQGMNTEAFF	TGTGCCATCAGTGCCATTCAGGGCATGAACACTGAAGCTTTCTTT
TRBV7-8	TRBD2	17	NA	TRBJ2-2	CASSLRLAGMNTGELFF	TGTGCCAGCAGCTTGCGGCTAGCGGGGATGAACACCGGGGAGCTGTTTTTT
TRBV6-6	TRBD2	14	few	TRBJ2-1	CASELAGPYNEQFF	TGTGCCAGCGAACTAGCGGGTCCTTACAATGAGCAGTTCTTC
TRBV11-2	TRBD2	17	few	TRBJ2-2	CASSSSSGGRFTGELFF	TGTGCCAGCAGCTCATCTAGCGGGGGGAGGTTCACCGGGGAGCTGTTTTTT
TRBV15	TRBD1	15	once	TRBJ2-2	CATSRATGHTGELFF	TGTGCCACCAGCAGAGCGACAGGGCACACCGGGGAGCTGTTTTTT
TRBV3-1	NA	15	few	TRBJ2-7	CASSGASLMWNEQYF	TGTGCCAGCAGTGGGGCAAGTCTTATGTGGAACGAGCAGTACTTC
TRBV7-2	NA	18	NA	TRBJ1-3	CASSLGGWAGTSGNTIYF	TGTGCCAGCAGCTTAGGCGGGTGGGCCGGGACCTCTGGAAACACCATATATTTT
TRBV18	NA	13	many	TRBJ1-6	CASRADQDSPLHF	TGTGCCAGCCGGGCGGACCAGGATTCACCCCTCCACTTT
TRBV6-5	NA	14	few	TRBJ2-3	CASRRGGVTDTQYF	TGTGCCAGCCGGCGGGGCGGGGTGACAGATACGCAGTATTTT
TRBV2	NA	16	many	TRBJ1-6	CASSDVASSYNSPLHF	TGTGCCAGCAGTGACGTAGCGAGCTCCTATAATTCACCCCTCCACTTT
TRBV12-5	NA	16	NA	TRBJ2-1	CASGSYLPGSKGGQFF	TGTGCTAGTGGTTCCTACCTACCGGGCTCCAAAGGAGGGCAGTTCTTC
TRBV18	TRBD1	16	NA	TRBJ2-4	CASSPGQILAKNIQYF	TGTGCCAGCTCACCGGGACAGATTTTAGCCAAAAACATTCAGTACTTC
TRBV7-2	TRBD1	15	few	TRBJ2-4	CASSLAGQPKNIQYF	TGTGCCAGCAGCTTAGCGGGACAGCCCAAAAACATTCAGTACTTC
TRBV20-1	NA	18	NA	TRBJ1-5	CSARIHSAGDYSNQPQHF	TGCAGTGCTAGGATCCACTCGGCAGGAGACTATAGCAATCAGCCCCAGCATTTT